This T cell receptor (beta chain) was captured by sequencing in a study of OX40 agonist ivuxolimab in advanced cancers. Study as a whole: An agonistic human IgG2 monoclonal antibody against OX40 (CD134) was given.

The CDR3 consists of 15 residues. Germline V gene lookup returns CDR1 MDHEN and CDR2 SYDVKM. V lost 5 bases to trimming and J lost 1 base, with 13 bases between them. Sequenced by immunoSEQ multiplex PCR; TCRdb stores in-frame clones only, minus some. This table holds some 90,000 clones, around nine tenths found once. The input for sequencing was CD4+ or CD8+ T cells sorted from blood, taken in a trial of the OX40 agonist ivuxolimab. V and J are TRBV28 and TRBJ2-3; possibly TRBD2 for D (6 bases). This TCR derives from an adult with an advanced solid tumor such as melanoma, head and neck, liver or kidney cancer. The CDR3, as DNA: TGTGCCAGCAGTGACCCAGGGACTCGCACAGATACGCAGTATTTT. It yields the protein CASSDPGTRTDTQYF.